This T cell receptor (beta chain) came from a study of blood T cell repertoires in COVID-19. The wider study: Sites across the United States, Italy and Spain contributed samples from acute and convalescent COVID-19. Sources were T cells, B-cell-depleted T cells, or PBMCs; the material itself was cDNA or gDNA.

Clones were read by immunoSEQ multiplex PCR, and TCRdb kept only the in-frame ones, dropping some. The sample holds 200,000 to 300,000 clones, nearly 90% seen once. The study recruited people aged roughly 18 to 95 years across around 23 US areas. Grouping used clinical history reported by participants in a survey and questionnaire. Germline V CDR1 and CDR2: LNHNV, YYDKDF (reference sequence). V was cut by 10 bases and J by 5 bases, with 15 bases left in between. This CDR3 has 13 residues. The clonotype originates from a woman aged 30 to 39 with acute COVID-19. The rearrangement links TRBV15 to TRBJ2-1; no clear D. Specimen: PBMCs or T cells enriched from blood (not recorded which). CDR3 region: CAIPNSQNNEQFF. For the CDR3, the DNA is TGTGCCATCCCGAATTCTCAGAACAATGAGCAGTTCTTC.